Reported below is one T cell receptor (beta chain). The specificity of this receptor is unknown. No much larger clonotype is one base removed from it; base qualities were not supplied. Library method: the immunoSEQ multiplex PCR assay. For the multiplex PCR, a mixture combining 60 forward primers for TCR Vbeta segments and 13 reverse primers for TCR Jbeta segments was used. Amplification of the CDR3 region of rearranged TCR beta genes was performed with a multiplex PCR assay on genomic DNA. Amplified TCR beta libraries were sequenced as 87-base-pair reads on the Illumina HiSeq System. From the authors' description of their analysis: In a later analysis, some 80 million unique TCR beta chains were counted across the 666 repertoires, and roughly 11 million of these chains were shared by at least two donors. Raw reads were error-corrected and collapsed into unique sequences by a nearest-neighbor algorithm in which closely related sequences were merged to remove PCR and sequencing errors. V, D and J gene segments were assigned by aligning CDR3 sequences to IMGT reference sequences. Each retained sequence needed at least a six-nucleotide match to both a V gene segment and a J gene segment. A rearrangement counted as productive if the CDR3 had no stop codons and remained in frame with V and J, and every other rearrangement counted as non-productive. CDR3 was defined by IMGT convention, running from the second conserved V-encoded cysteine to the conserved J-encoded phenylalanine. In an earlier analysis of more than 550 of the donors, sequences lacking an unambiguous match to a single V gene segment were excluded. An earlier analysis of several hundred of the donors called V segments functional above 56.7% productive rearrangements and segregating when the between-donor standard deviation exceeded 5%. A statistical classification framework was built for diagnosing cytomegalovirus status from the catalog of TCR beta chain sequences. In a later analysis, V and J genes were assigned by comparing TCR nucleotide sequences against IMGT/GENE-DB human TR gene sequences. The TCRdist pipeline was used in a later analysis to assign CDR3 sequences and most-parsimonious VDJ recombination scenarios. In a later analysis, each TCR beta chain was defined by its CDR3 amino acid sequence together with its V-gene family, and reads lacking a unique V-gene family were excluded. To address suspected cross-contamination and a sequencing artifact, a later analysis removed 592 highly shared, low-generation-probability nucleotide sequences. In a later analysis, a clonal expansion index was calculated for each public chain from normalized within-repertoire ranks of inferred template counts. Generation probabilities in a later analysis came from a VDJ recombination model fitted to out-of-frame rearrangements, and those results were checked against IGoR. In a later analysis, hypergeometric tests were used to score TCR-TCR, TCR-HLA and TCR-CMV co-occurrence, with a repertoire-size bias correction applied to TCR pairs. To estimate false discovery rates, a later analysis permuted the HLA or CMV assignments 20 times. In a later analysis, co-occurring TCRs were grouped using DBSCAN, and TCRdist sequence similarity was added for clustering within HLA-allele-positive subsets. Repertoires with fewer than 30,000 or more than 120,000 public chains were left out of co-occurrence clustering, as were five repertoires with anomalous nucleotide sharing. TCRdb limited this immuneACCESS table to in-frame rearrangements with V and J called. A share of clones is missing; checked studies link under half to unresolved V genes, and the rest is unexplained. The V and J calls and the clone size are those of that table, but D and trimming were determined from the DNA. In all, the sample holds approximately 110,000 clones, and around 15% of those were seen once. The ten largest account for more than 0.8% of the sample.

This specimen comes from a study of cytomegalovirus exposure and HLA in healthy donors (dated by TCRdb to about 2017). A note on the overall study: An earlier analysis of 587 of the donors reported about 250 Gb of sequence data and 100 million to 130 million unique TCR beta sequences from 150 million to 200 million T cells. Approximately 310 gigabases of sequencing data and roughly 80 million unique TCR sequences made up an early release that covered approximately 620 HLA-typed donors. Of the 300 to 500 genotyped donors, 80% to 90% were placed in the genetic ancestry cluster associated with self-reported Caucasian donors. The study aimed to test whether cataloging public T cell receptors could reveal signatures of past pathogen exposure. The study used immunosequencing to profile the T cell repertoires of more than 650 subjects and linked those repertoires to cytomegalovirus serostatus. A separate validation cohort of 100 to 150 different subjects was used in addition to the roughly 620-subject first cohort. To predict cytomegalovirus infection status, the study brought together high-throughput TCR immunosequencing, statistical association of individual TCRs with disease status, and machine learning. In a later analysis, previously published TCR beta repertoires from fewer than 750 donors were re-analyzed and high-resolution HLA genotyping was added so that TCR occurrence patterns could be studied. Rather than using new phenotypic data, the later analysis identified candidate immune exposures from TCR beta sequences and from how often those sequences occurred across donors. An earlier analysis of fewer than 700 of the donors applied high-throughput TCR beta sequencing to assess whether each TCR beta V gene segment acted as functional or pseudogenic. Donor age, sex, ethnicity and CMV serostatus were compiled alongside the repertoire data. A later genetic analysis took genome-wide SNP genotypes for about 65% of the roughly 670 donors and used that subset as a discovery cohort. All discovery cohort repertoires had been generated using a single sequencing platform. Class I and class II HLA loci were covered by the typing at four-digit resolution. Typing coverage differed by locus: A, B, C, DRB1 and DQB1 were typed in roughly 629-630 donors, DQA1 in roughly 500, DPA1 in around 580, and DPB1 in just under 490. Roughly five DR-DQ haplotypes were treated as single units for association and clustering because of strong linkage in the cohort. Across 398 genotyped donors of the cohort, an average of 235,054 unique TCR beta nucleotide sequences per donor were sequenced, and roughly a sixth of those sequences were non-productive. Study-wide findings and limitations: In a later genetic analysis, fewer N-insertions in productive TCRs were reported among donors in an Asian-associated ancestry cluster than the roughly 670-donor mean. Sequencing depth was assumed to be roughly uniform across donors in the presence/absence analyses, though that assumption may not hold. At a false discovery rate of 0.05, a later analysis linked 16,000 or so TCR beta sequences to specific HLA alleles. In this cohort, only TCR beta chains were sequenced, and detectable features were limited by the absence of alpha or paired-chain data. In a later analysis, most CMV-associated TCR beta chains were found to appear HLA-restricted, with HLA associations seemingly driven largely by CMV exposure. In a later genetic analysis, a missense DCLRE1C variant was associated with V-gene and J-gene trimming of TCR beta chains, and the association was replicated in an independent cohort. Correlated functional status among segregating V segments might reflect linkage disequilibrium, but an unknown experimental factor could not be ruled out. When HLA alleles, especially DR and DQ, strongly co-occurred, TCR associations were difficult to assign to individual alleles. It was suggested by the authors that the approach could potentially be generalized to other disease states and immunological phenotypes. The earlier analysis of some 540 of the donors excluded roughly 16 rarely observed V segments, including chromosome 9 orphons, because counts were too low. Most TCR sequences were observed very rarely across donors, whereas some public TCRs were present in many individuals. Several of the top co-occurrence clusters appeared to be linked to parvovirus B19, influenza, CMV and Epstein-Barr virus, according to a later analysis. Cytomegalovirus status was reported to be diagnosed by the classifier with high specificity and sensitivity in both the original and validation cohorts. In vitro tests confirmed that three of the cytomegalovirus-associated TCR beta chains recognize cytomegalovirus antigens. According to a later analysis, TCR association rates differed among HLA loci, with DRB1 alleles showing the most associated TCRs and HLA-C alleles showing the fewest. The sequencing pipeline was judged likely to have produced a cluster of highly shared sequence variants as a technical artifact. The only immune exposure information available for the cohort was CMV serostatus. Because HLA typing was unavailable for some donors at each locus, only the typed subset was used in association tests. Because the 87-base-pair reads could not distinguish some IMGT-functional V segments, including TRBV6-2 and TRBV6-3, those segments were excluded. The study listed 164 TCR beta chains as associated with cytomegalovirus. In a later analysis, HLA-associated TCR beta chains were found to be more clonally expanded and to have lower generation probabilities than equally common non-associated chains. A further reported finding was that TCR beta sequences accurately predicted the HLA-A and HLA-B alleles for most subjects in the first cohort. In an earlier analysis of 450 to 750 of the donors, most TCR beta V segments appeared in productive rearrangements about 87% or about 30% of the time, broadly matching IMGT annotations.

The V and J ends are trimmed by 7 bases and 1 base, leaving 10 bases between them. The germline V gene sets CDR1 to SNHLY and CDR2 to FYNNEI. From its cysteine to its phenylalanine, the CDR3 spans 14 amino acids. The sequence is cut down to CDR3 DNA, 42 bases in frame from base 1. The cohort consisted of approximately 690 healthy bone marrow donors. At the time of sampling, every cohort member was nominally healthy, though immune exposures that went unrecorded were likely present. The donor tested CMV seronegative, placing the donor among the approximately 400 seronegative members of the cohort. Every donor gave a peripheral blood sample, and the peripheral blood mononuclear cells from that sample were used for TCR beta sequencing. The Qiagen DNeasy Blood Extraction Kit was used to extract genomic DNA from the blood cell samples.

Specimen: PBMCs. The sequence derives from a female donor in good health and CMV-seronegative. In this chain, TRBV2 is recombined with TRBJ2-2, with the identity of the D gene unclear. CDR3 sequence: CASTKTQNTGELFF. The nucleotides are TGTGCCAGCACCAAGACACAGAACACCGGGGAGCTGTTTTTT.